These 11 T cell receptor beta chains were sequenced from one sample in a study of cytomegalovirus exposure and HLA in healthy donors. The protocol was immunoSEQ multiplex PCR, while the TCRdb copy is restricted to in-frame clones and leaves out a portion. The data contain under 200,000 clones, around 80% of them seen just once; the ten biggest clones take up 0.95% to 1.5%. Material for sequencing was PBMCs. The receptors here all came from a young woman in good health and CMV-seronegative.

The chain carries TRBV7-7 and TRBJ1-6; 7 bases agree with TRBD1. Germline-derived CDR1 and CDR2 are SSHAT and FNYEAQ (reference sequence). The V gene end was trimmed by 5 bases and the J gene end by 7 bases; junction bases not matched to a gene: 5. There are 14 residues in the CDR3. The CDR3 is CASSVGQDNSPLHF. The CDR3 nucleotides read TGTGCCAGCAGCGTCGGACAGGACAATTCACCCCTCCACTTT.

The gene calls are TRBV5-1 and TRBJ1-3; D uncertain. Germline V gives CDR1 SGHRS, CDR2 YFSETQ. V lost 0 bases, J lost 8 bases, and 9 bases lay in between. The CDR3 loop spans 13 amino acids. CDR3 amino acids: CASSLGTLDTIYF. As DNA, the CDR3 is TGCGCCAGCAGCTTGGGTACTTTGGACACCATATATTTT.

This chain connects TRBV30 to TRBJ1-5; D is perhaps TRBD1 (6 bases). The V end lost 6 bases, the J end lost 2 bases, and 17 bases lay between the germline ends. Germline V lookup: CDR1 GTSNPN, CDR2 SVGIG (reference sequence). The CDR3 covers 15 residues. The DNA for the CDR3 is TGTGCCTGTACTGGCCCCGGACAGCGCAATCAGCCCCAGCATTTT. Residues: CACTGPGQRNQPQHF. The full variable domain, its missing parts supplied by reference TRBV30 and TRBJ1-5, is SQTIHQWPATLVQPVGSPLSLECTVEGTSNPNLYWYRQAAGRGLQLLFYSVGIGQISSEVPQNLSASRPQDRQFILSSKKLLLSDSGFYLCACTGPGQRNQPQHFGDGTRLSIL.

This clone was counted between two and nine times. The chain couples TRBV4-2 to TRBJ2-7; 14 bases match TRBD2. Losses at the gene ends were 3 bases for V and 1 base for J; bases not matched to a gene: 5. From germline, CDR1 is LGHNA and CDR2 YNFKEQ. This CDR3 has 17 amino acids. CDR3 sequence: CASSHGLAGGLSYEQYF. Written as DNA, the CDR3 is TGTGCCAGCAGCCACGGACTAGCGGGAGGATTATCCTACGAGCAGTACTTC.

The J gene is TRBJ1-1, the V gene TRBV5-4; TRBD1 might be the D (5 bases). V lost 4 bases to trimming and J lost 2 bases, with 9 bases between them. This CDR3 is 13 amino acids long. The germline CDR1 and CDR2 sequences are SGHNT and YYREEE (reference sequence). The CDR3 loop reads CASSIDSNTEAFF. The CDR3, as DNA: TGTGCCAGCAGCATCGACAGTAACACTGAAGCTTTCTTT.

The chain couples TRBV30 to TRBJ2-7, with a weak D call TRBD1 (5 bases). The CDR3 totals 11 residues. Germline V gene data show CDR1 as GTSNPN and CDR2 as SVGIG (reference sequence). Trimming took off 8 bases at V and 3 bases at J, with 11 bases between the two ends. Written as DNA, the CDR3 is TGTGCCCGAGGACATCGCTACGAGCAGTACTTC. This encodes CARGHRYEQYF.

V and J are TRBV29-1 and TRBJ2-3, with D tentatively TRBD2 (6 bases). Between the trimmed V and J ends, which lost 0 bases and 8 bases, there was a span of 9 bases. The CDR3 contains 12 residues. Germline V lookup: CDR1 SQVTM, CDR2 ANQGSEA. The chain's CDR3 is CSVEDQGLTQYF. CDR3 DNA sequence: TGCAGCGTTGAAGACCAGGGACTTACGCAGTATTTT.

The V call is TRBV25-1, the J call TRBJ1-2, with D hard to call. Germline CDR1 MGHDK, CDR2 SYGVNS. This CDR3 is 15 amino acids long. V dropped 5 bases and J dropped 2 bases, with 15 bases sitting between them. CDR3 region: CASSYSGSANYGYTF. CDR3 in DNA: TGTGCCAGCAGTTACTCGGGGTCCGCGAACTATGGCTACACCTTC.

This chain uses TRBV5-1 with TRBJ2-1; a possible D gene is TRBD2 (6 bases). Trimming took off 4 bases at V and 15 bases at J, with 29 bases between the two ends. The CDR3 totals 16 residues. Per germline, CDR1 SGHRS and CDR2 YFSETQ. The CDR3 coding sequence is TGCGCCAGCAGCCTTGATCGACCGGGACTCGGGGAAGCTCCGTTCTTC. This encodes CASSLDRPGLGEAPFF.

This rearrangement joins TRBV7-3 to TRBJ2-5; perhaps TRBD1 as D (6 bases). Germline values: CDR1 SGHTA, CDR2 FQGTGA. With 5 bases removed from V and 4 bases from J, the gap between germline ends came to 23 bases. The CDR3 is 17 amino acids. DNA for the CDR3: TGTGCCAGCAGCCCATCTGGCCCCGCGCTAGGGGGAGAGACCCAGTACTTC. It specifies CASSPSGPALGGETQYF.

The rearrangement links TRBV11-2 to TRBJ2-7; D gene ambiguous. Germline-derived CDR1 and CDR2 are SGHAT and FQNNGV. This CDR3 has 13 residues. The V end lost 5 bases, the J end lost 0 bases, and 8 bases lay between the germline ends. The DNA of the CDR3 is TGTGCCAGCAGCCACGTCTACTCCTACGAGCAGTACTTC. It translates to CASSHVYSYEQYF. The full variable domain, in which reference TRBV11-2 and TRBJ2-7 provide the parts outside the CDR3, is EAGVAQSPRYKIIEKRQSVAFWCNPISGHATLYWYQQILGQGPKLLIQFQNNGVVDDSQLPKDRFSAERLKGVDSTLKIQPAKLEDSAVYLCASSHVYSYEQYFGPGTRLTVT.